The 31 T cell receptor beta chains below come from one sample, sequenced in a study of liver allograft versus peripheral blood T cells. Study as a whole: Comparing T cell receptor repertoires in transplanted livers with those in recipients' peripheral blood was part of the design.

MiXCR was run by TCRdb on the reads, yielding one entry per CDR3 protein. The sample gives about 10,000 distinct CDR3 sequences, 15% to 20% of which show up once; 1.5% to 2% is in the top ten. The origin of the receptors is a human patient who had a liver transplant. Some T cells here may be from the graft donor.

This clonotype was seen repeatedly, ten times or more. This chain connects TRBV18 to TRBJ2-7, with D possibly being TRBD2 (6 bases). V gave up 0 bases and J gave up 3 bases, with 9 bases separating them. CDR3 length equals 14 residues. CDR1 is KGHSH and CDR2 is LQKENI in the germline V gene. Here the CDR3 DNA reads TGTGCCAGCTCACCACCGCGGGACCACTACGAGCAGTACTTC. Protein sequence: CASSPPRDHYEQYF.

This clonotype was counted between two and nine times. The chain uses TRBV7-9 and TRBJ2-3; D call uncertain. Per germline, CDR1 SEHNR and CDR2 FQNEAQ (reference sequence). Deletions cut 2 bases from V and 4 bases from J, with 4 bases between. This CDR3 has 12 amino acids. The CDR3 bases are TGTGCCAGCAGCTTACGTGCAGATACGCAGTATTTT. Protein product: CASSLRADTQYF.

By proportion, this clonotype is medium-sized (0.01 to 0.1%). The V call is TRBV6-2 or TRBV6-3, the J call TRBJ2-3; 9 bases agree with TRBD2. This CDR3 contains 16 residues. Germline CDR1 and CDR2: MNHEY and SVGEGT. Unmatched junction bases numbered 6, after V lost 5 bases and J lost 0 bases. CDR3 in DNA: TGTGCCAGCAGTCGTGTAGCGGGAGTAAGCACAGATACGCAGTATTTT. This codes for CASSRVAGVSTDTQYF.

The chain is built from TRBV28 and TRBJ1-3, with D possibly being TRBD1 (5 bases). Trimming shortened V by 5 bases and J by 0 bases, and 14 bases separated the two germline ends. Germline-derived CDR1 and CDR2 are MDHEN and SYDVKM. The CDR3 length is 16 residues. In DNA, the CDR3 is TGTGCCAGCAGTCCCCAAGGACATTCCTCTGGAAACACCATATATTTT. Translation gives CASSPQGHSSGNTIYF.

This clonotype was detected a few times. The chain has TRBV9 and TRBJ1-3, with TRBD1 identical over 8 bases. The CDR3 extends over 16 amino acids. Trimming removed 0 bases from V and 0 bases from J; junction bases left unmatched: 2. The germline V gene encodes CDR1 SGDLS and CDR2 YYNGEE. CDR3 sequence: CASSVATGGSGNTIYF. DNA for the CDR3: TGTGCCAGCAGCGTAGCCACAGGGGGCTCTGGAAACACCATATATTTT.

This clonotype was observed once. A single base separates this from a much larger clone, so it may be a read error. The final CDR3 position lacks the conserved phenylalanine or tryptophan, pointing to a likely read error. The rearrangement uses TRBV6-5 and TRBJ2-3, with D possibly being TRBD2 (5 bases). The CDR3 extends over 15 amino acids. V lost 5 bases and J 4 bases, leaving 16 bases between the germline ends. Per germline, CDR1 MNHEY and CDR2 SVGAGI. This CDR3 is CASSRRQPGADTQYS. CDR3 bases: TGTGCCAGCAGTCGGAGACAACCCGGGGCAGATACGCAGTATTCT.

This clonotype was detected only a few times. The gene calls are TRBV6-5 and TRBJ1-3; the match to TRBD1 covers 7 bases. This CDR3 spans 15 amino acids. Germline loops: CDR1 MNHEY, CDR2 SVGAGI. The V gene end was trimmed by 4 bases and the J gene end by 0 bases; junction bases not matched to a gene: 3. The CDR3 reads CASSSQGNSGNTIYF. The CDR3 DNA follows: TGTGCCAGCAGTTCACAGGGGAACTCTGGAAACACCATATATTTT.

The CDR3 DNA sequence: TGTGCCAGCAGTTACAGGGCTCAGCCCCAGCATTTT. Translation: CASSYRAQPQHF. V and J are TRBV6-2 or TRBV6-3 and TRBJ1-5; D gene unclear. The length of the CDR3 is 12 residues. CDR1 and CDR2 from the germline V gene are MNHEY and SVGEGT. Trimming cost V 2 bases and J 6 bases, with 5 bases left between them.

This clonotype was picked up many times. The chain joins TRBV6-5 to TRBJ2-5, with 7 bases fitting TRBD1. Germline CDR1 and CDR2: MNHEY and SVGAGI. The CDR3 is 12 amino acids. V lost 6 bases, J lost 5 bases, and 3 bases stayed unmatched. The CDR3 DNA follows: TGTGCCAGCAGGCAGGGGGTGGAGACCCAGTACTTC. This encodes CASRQGVETQYF.

The rearrangement uses TRBV9 and TRBJ1-1, with 7 positions matching TRBD1. This CDR3 is built from 15 residues. J gave up 1 base and V 0 bases, and 3 bases lay outside the gene matches. In germline, CDR1 is SGDLS, CDR2 YYNGEE. CDR3: CASSVAGTENTEAFF. CDR3 coding DNA: TGTGCCAGCAGCGTAGCTGGGACAGAGAACACTGAAGCTTTCTTT.

The rearrangement joins TRBV12-3 or TRBV12-4 to TRBJ1-4; no clear D. The CDR3 contains 12 residues. V was clipped by 3 bases and J by 6 bases, with 5 bases between them. The CDR3 nucleotides are TGTGCCAGCAGTTTGGCCTATGAAAAACTGTTTTTT. This encodes CASSLAYEKLFF.

The sample holds many counts of this clonotype. The chain combines TRBV6-5 with TRBJ2-3; 16 nucleotides line up with TRBD2. Germline V gene lookup returns CDR1 MNHEY and CDR2 SVGAGI. The CDR3 has 20 residues. Trimming took 2 bases from V and 3 from J; bases not matched to a gene: 11. This CDR3 reads CASSYNSPGLAGGRTDTQYF. DNA for the CDR3: TGTGCCAGCAGTTACAACTCACCGGGACTAGCGGGAGGGAGGACAGATACGCAGTATTTT.

This clonotype is judged medium-sized (0.01 to 0.1%). CDR3 sequence reads: CASVGNYGYTF. CDR3 in DNA: TGTGCCAGCGTAGGGAACTATGGCTACACCTTC. The chain carries TRBV6-1 and TRBJ1-2; D gene uncertain. V lost 8 bases to trimming and J lost 2 bases, with 6 bases between them. The germline V gene encodes CDR1 MNHNS and CDR2 SASEGT. This CDR3 is 11 amino acids long.

This clonotype qualifies as medium-sized. The CDR3 DNA reads as TGTGCCAGCTCATTGGCCCGGACTTCTGGAAACACCATATATTTT. It translates to CASSLARTSGNTIYF. This sequence joins TRBV18 and TRBJ1-3; D gene unclear. The CDR3 has 15 amino acids. V was cut by 5 bases and J by 1 base, with 12 bases left in between. Germline-derived CDR1 and CDR2 are KGHSH and LQKENI.

This clonotype was counted only a few times. V usage is TRBV5-4 and J usage is TRBJ2-1; the D is unclear. Deletions cut 2 bases from V and 7 bases from J, with 16 bases between. The CDR3 runs to 15 residues. The V gene's germline CDR1 is SGHNT and CDR2 YYREEE (reference sequence). This CDR3 is CASSFDAPPGNEQFF. CDR3 DNA: TGTGCCAGCAGCTTTGACGCTCCCCCCGGGAATGAGCAGTTCTTC.

The chain links TRBV7-9 to TRBJ2-5, with 11 bases aligning to TRBD2. Germline CDR1 and CDR2: SEHNR and FQNEAQ (reference sequence). CDR3 length: 16 amino acids. V was clipped by 1 base and J by 3 bases; unmatched bases: 4. In DNA form, the CDR3 reads TGTGCCAGCAGCTTAGGGGTGACTAGCGGGAAAGAGACCCAGTACTTC. Its translation: CASSLGVTSGKETQYF.

This clonotype has just a few counts. The chain is built from TRBV5-4 and TRBJ1-6; D is possibly TRBD1 (5 bases). Trimming stripped 5 bases from V and 9 bases from J, with 24 bases between. This CDR3 is built from 17 residues. Germline V CDR1 and CDR2: SGHNT, YYREEE (reference sequence). The chain's CDR3 is CASSTLMESGGGSPLHF. In nucleotides, the CDR3 is TGTGCCAGCAGTACCCTAATGGAGTCGGGGGGAGGTTCACCCCTCCACTTT.

This clonotype has ten or more counts. J is TRBJ2-7 and V is TRBV5-4, with 8 bases identical to TRBD2. The ends lost 0 bases at V and 3 bases at J; junction bases unmatched: 2. CDR3 size: 14 residues. Germline loops: CDR1 SGHNT, CDR2 YYREEE (reference sequence). CDR3 region: CASSLEGTSYEQYF. The CDR3 nucleotides read TGTGCCAGCAGCTTGGAGGGGACTAGCTACGAGCAGTACTTC.

This chain uses TRBV20-1 with TRBJ2-1; 7 nucleotides agree with TRBD2. The V and J ends lost 0 bases and 8 bases, in that order; junction bases with no gene match: 10. Looked up from germline, CDR1 is DFQATT and CDR2 is SNEGSKA (reference sequence). This CDR3 contains 15 residues. CDR3 amino acids: CSARDPWTSSDEQFF. The CDR3 nucleotides read TGCAGTGCTAGAGATCCCTGGACTAGTTCGGATGAGCAGTTCTTC.

This clonotype is labeled medium-sized. This sequence joins TRBV18 and TRBJ1-6; 7 positions match TRBD1. The CDR3 totals 14 residues. The germline V gene encodes CDR1 KGHSH and CDR2 LQKENI. Unmatched junction bases numbered 8, after V lost 5 bases and J lost 10 bases. In DNA, the CDR3 is TGTGCCAGCTCAGGCCGGGACAGTCGGTCACCCCTCCACTTT. Translation gives CASSGRDSRSPLHF. The entire variable domain, with the rest obtained from reference TRBV18 and TRBJ1-6, is as follows: NAGVMQNPRHLVRRRGQEARLRCSPMKGHSHVYWYRQLPEEGLKFMVYLQKENIIDESGMPKERFSAEFPKEGPSILRIQQVVRGDSAAYFCASSGRDSRSPLHFGNGTRLTVT.

V usage is TRBV9 and J usage is TRBJ1-6; D ambiguous. V lost 0 bases and J lost 4, with 11 bases in between. The germline V gene has CDR1 SGDLS and CDR2 YYNGEE. The CDR3 is 16 residues long. CDR3 in amino acids: CASSVGGVPYNSPLHF. For the CDR3, the DNA is TGTGCCAGCAGCGTAGGGGGAGTGCCTTATAATTCACCCCTCCACTTT. Complete variable domain (other parts from reference TRBV9 and TRBJ1-6): DSGVTQTPKHLITATGQRVTLRCSPRSGDLSVYWYQQSLDQGLQFLIQYYNGEERAKGNILERFSAQQFPDLHSELNLSSLELGDSALYFCASSVGGVPYNSPLHFGNGTRLTVT.

The chain recombines TRBV6-1 with TRBJ2-7, with D perhaps assigned TRBD1 or TRBD2 (7 bases each). With 1 base removed from V and 9 bases from J, the gap between germline ends came to 16 bases. CDR3 length equals 14 residues. The germline V gene has CDR1 MNHNS and CDR2 SASEGT. The CDR3 coding sequence is TGTGCCAGCAGTGAAGGGGGGGGACAGATCTCGCAGTACTTC. Translating gives CASSEGGGQISQYF.

By proportion, this clonotype is medium-sized. Here the CDR3 reads CASSPPPRTSLLLNEQFF. DNA of the CDR3: TGTGCCAGCTCACCACCTCCTAGGACCTCTTTGCTCCTCAATGAGCAGTTCTTC. This chain uses TRBV18 with TRBJ2-1; no reliable D call. This CDR3 region has 18 residues. The germline V gene has CDR1 KGHSH and CDR2 LQKENI. Between the trimmed V and J ends, which lost 0 bases and 6 bases, there was a span of 21 bases.

This chain links TRBV5-3 with TRBJ2-5, with a possible D match to TRBD2 (5 bases). TRBV5-3 is assigned to the ORF class and has an uncertain function. The CDR3 extends over 11 amino acids. The ends were cut back, 10 bases at V and 0 bases at J, with 7 bases in the middle. The CDR3 reads CAPDYQETQYF. The CDR3 nucleotides are TGTGCCCCGGACTACCAAGAGACCCAGTACTTC.

In its sample, this clonotype was seen many times. The chain is built from TRBV30 and TRBJ2-4, with D perhaps matching TRBD2 (6 bases). V lost 3 bases, J lost 7 bases, and 19 bases lay in between. The CDR3 loop spans 15 amino acids. Germline loops: CDR1 GTSNPN, CDR2 SVGIG (reference sequence). DNA for the CDR3: TGTGCCTGGAGCGGGACTCCCGGGACGGGGAACATTCAGTACTTC. It encodes CAWSGTPGTGNIQYF.

The chain links TRBV19 to TRBJ2-7; D is perhaps TRBD1 or TRBD2 (5 bases each). Trimming took off 4 bases at V and 6 bases at J, with 28 bases between the two ends. Per germline, CDR1 LNHDA and CDR2 SQIVND (reference sequence). The CDR3 runs to 18 residues. The DNA of the CDR3 is TGTGCCAGTAGTAACCGGGACCGAGGGACCGGGGAGCTGGGCGAGCAGTACTTC. Amino acids: CASSNRDRGTGELGEQYF.

This clonotype was seen ten or more times. J is TRBJ1-1 and V is TRBV27; the D gene is possibly TRBD1 (5 bases). This CDR3 has 15 amino acids. V was pared by 3 bases and J by 1 base, with 12 bases between. Germline CDR1 is MNHEY and CDR2 is SMNVEV (reference sequence). In nucleotides, the CDR3 is TGTGCCAGCAGTTTTTCTTTTCAGGGGAACACTGAAGCTTTCTTT. Its translation: CASSFSFQGNTEAFF.

Judged by abundance, this clonotype is medium-sized. CDR3 loop: CSVLEGVGRTGELFF. For the CDR3, the DNA is TGCAGCGTTCTTGAAGGTGTAGGTCGCACCGGGGAGCTGTTTTTT. This chain uses TRBV29-1 with TRBJ2-2; D ambiguous. Trimming cost V 5 bases and J 4 bases, with 17 bases left between them. Germline CDR1 and CDR2: SQVTM and ANQGSEA. This CDR3 is 15 amino acids long.

This clonotype is medium-sized in the sample. This chain uses TRBV10-3 with TRBJ2-5; TRBD1 agrees at 7 bases. There are 13 residues in the CDR3. Germline V gene data show CDR1 as ENHRY and CDR2 as SYGVKD. V gave up 4 bases and J gave up 5 bases; unmatched junction bases: 4. CDR3 residues: CAISVTGMETQYF. Written as DNA, the CDR3 is TGTGCCATCAGTGTGACAGGGATGGAGACCCAGTACTTC.

This clonotype is deemed medium-sized. This chain connects TRBV19 to TRBJ2-5; D might be TRBD1 (6 bases). The CDR3 is 14 amino acids. Germline V gives CDR1 LNHDA, CDR2 SQIVND (reference sequence). V was trimmed by 2 bases and J by 4 bases, leaving 11 bases between them. CDR3 region: CASSIQGFGETQYF. CDR3 in DNA: TGTGCCAGTAGTATACAGGGGTTTGGAGAGACCCAGTACTTC. The variable domain in full, completed from reference TRBV19 and TRBJ2-5, reads DGGITQSPKYLFRKEGQNVTLSCEQNLNHDAMYWYRQDPGQGLRLIYYSQIVNDFQKGDIAEGYSVSREKKESFPLTVTSAQKNPTAFYLCASSIQGFGETQYFGPGTRLLVL.

By share, this clonotype counts as medium-sized (0.01 to 0.1%). This sequence joins TRBV18 and TRBJ1-6, with D unresolved. Germline loops: CDR1 KGHSH, CDR2 LQKENI. The CDR3 is 16 amino acids. With 1 base removed from V and 5 bases from J, the gap between germline ends came to 12 bases. The chain's CDR3 is CASSPRPGSDNSPLHF. The CDR3 bases are TGTGCCAGCTCACCACGTCCGGGGTCCGATAATTCACCCCTCCACTTT.